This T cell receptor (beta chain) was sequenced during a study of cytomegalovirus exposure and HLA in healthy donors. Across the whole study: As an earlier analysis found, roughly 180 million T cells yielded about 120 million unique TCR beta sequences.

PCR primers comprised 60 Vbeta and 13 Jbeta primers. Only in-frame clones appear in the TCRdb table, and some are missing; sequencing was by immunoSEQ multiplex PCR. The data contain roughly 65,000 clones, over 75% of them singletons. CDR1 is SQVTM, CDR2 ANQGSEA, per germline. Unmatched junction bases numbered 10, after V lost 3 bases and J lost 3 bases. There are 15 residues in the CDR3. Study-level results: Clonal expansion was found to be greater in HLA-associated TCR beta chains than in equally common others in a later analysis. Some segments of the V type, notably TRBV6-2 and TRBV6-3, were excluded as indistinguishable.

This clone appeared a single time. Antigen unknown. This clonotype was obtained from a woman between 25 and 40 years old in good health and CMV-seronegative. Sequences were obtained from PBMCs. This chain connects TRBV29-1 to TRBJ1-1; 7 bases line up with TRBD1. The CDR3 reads CSVDTRDSFDTEAFF. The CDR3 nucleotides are TGCAGCGTTGACACCCGGGACAGCTTCGACACTGAAGCTTTCTTT.